One sample yielded the 17 T cell receptor beta chains listed below, sequenced in a study of shared clonotypes between healthy human individuals. Generated by immunoSEQ multiplex PCR, the TCRdb table keeps only in-frame clones and is missing some. The sample lists around 2,000,000 clones; approximately 95% were seen once. The naive CD8 fraction comprised CD45RO-negative cells positively selected for CCR7 and excluded terminally differentiated effector memory CD45RA+ cells. The sample was naive CD8+ T cells sorted from blood. The receptor set was obtained from a man younger than 35 in good health.

Comments on this clone: Other DNA sequences in the same sample also yield this CDR3. The V and J genes are TRBV6-5 and TRBJ2-2; D is unresolved. This CDR3 spans 13 amino acids. The V gene's germline CDR1 is MNHEY and CDR2 SVGAGI. V shed 0 bases and J shed 6 bases, with 5 bases lying between them. This chain's CDR3 is CASSYSRAGELFF. CDR3 bases: TGTGCCAGCAGTTACTCGAGAGCCGGGGAGCTGTTTTTT.

The chain carries TRBV19 and TRBJ1-2, with 10 bases that match TRBD1. Trimming removed 5 bases from V and 4 bases from J; junction bases left unmatched: 13. The CDR3 is made up of 17 amino acids. Germline lookup yields CDR1 LNHDA and CDR2 SQIVND (reference sequence). The CDR3 loop is CASSSRDRGQLGYGYTF. CDR3 DNA: TGTGCCAGTAGTTCAAGGGACAGGGGCCAACTAGGCTATGGCTACACCTTC.

CDR3 bases: TGTGCCATCAGTGGGACCTTTGGCAGGTCTATGAACACTGAAGCTTTCTTT. As protein: CAISGTFGRSMNTEAFF. The chain combines TRBV10-3 with TRBJ1-1; D is unresolved. Trimming pared 4 bases from V and 0 bases from J, leaving 18 bases between. The CDR3 loop spans 17 amino acids. Per the germline V gene, CDR1 is ENHRY and CDR2 is SYGVKD.

This clone was counted between two and nine times. Within the sample, other DNA sequences also encode this same CDR3. This chain joins TRBV9 and TRBJ1-1, with D uncertain. Trimming removed 0 bases at V and 0 bases at J, with 6 bases between. The CDR3 has 14 amino acids. In germline, CDR1 is SGDLS, CDR2 YYNGEE. CDR3 residues: CASSVEGMNTEAFF. The CDR3 DNA reads as TGTGCCAGCAGCGTAGAAGGGATGAACACTGAAGCTTTCTTT.

The V call is TRBV7-9, the J call TRBJ2-7; D is unresolved. CDR3 size: 14 residues. In germline, CDR1 is SEHNR, CDR2 FQNEAQ (reference sequence). Trimming cost V 2 bases and J 7 bases, with 15 bases left between them. The CDR3 region is CASSLSLLLGEQYF. The CDR3 DNA follows: TGTGCCAGCAGCTTAAGTCTGCTTCTTGGGGAGCAGTACTTC. Full variable domain (remainder filled in from reference TRBV7-9 and TRBJ2-7): DTGVSQNPRHKITKRGQNVTFRCDPISEHNRLYWYRQTLGQGPEFLTYFQNEAQLEKSRLLSDRFSAERPKGSFSTLEIQRTEQGDSAMYLCASSLSLLLGEQYFGPGTRLTVT.

The genes are TRBV6-1 and TRBJ2-7, with no clear D. Per germline, CDR1 MNHNS and CDR2 SASEGT. Trimming pared 4 bases from V and 0 bases from J, leaving 7 bases between. This CDR3 has 13 amino acids. DNA for the CDR3: TGTGCCAGCAGTGCGTGGCCCTCCTACGAGCAGTACTTC. Translation: CASSAWPSYEQYF.

The genes are TRBV7-6 and TRBJ2-5, with a tentative D call TRBD1 (5 bases). The germline V gene encodes CDR1 SGHVS and CDR2 FNYEAQ. Between the trimmed V and J ends, which lost 7 bases and 5 bases, there was a span of 14 bases. This CDR3 region has 13 residues. The CDR3 protein is CASNLNPGETQYF. The CDR3 DNA follows: TGTGCCAGCAACCTAAACCCAGGGGAGACCCAGTACTTC.

The chain uses TRBV10-1 and TRBJ1-4; 9 positions agree with TRBD1. Germline V CDR1 and CDR2: WNHNN, SYGVQD (reference sequence). V shed 2 bases, J shed 5 bases, and the junction held 3 bases outside the gene matches. The CDR3 runs to 15 residues. Here the CDR3 reads CASSERTGENEKLFF. CDR3 bases: TGCGCCAGCAGTGAGAGGACAGGGGAAAATGAAAAACTGTTTTTT.

V is TRBV7-2 and J is TRBJ2-2; maybe TRBD2 (5 bases). This CDR3 is built from 14 residues. The V and J ends lost 2 bases and 8 bases respectively, with 12 bases between them. In germline, CDR1 is SGHTA, CDR2 FQGNSA. The CDR3 here is CASSLRDLGGELFF. CDR3 bases: TGTGCCAGCAGCTTACGGGATCTAGGAGGGGAGCTGTTTTTT.

This chain joins TRBV2 and TRBJ1-2; TRBD1 matches 7 bases. With V trimmed by 10 bases and J by 3 bases, 14 bases remained unmatched. Germline assignment: CDR1 SNHLY and CDR2 FYNNEI. The CDR3 contains 15 residues. CDR3 in DNA: TGTGCCAAGAGGCCCTCGGTAGGGGGCGACTATGGCTACACCTTC. Residues: CAKRPSVGGDYGYTF.

The chain is built from TRBV30 and TRBJ1-1; tentatively, D is TRBD1 (5 bases). CDR1 and CDR2 (germline): GTSNPN, SVGIG (reference sequence). V lost 5 bases to trimming and J lost 0 bases, with 7 bases between them. The length of the CDR3 is 12 residues. The CDR3, as DNA: TGTGCCTGGGACAGCATGAACACTGAAGCTTTCTTT. This codes for CAWDSMNTEAFF.

This clone is a singleton in its sample. The J gene is TRBJ2-5, the V gene TRBV28, with D perhaps matching TRBD1 (6 bases). Trimming took 5 bases from V and 2 from J, leaving 12 bases between them. There are 14 residues in the CDR3. Germline loops: CDR1 MDHEN, CDR2 SYDVKM. In DNA form, the CDR3 reads TGTGCCAGCAGTCATCAGGGGTTACAAGAGACCCAGTACTTC. Its translation is CASSHQGLQETQYF.

The table lists this clone with a count of one. The V gene is TRBV11-2, the J gene TRBJ2-7, with 7 bases identical to TRBD2. CDR1 is SGHAT, CDR2 FQNNGV, per germline. Trimming took 2 bases from V and 2 from J; bases not matched to a gene: 9. This CDR3 has 16 amino acids. The chain's CDR3 is CASSLSMGGPPYEQYF. The CDR3 DNA reads TGTGCCAGCAGCTTATCCATGGGAGGGCCACCCTACGAGCAGTACTTC. The full variable domain, in which reference TRBV11-2 and TRBJ2-7 provide the parts outside the CDR3, is EAGVAQSPRYKIIEKRQSVAFWCNPISGHATLYWYQQILGQGPKLLIQFQNNGVVDDSQLPKDRFSAERLKGVDSTLKIQPAKLEDSAVYLCASSLSMGGPPYEQYFGPGTRLTVT.

The chain joins TRBV13 to TRBJ2-5; perhaps TRBD1 as D (6 bases). Germline-derived CDR1 and CDR2 are PRHDT and FYEKMQ (reference sequence). V lost 5 bases to trimming and J lost 4 bases, with 14 bases between them. There are 14 residues in the CDR3. The CDR3 loop reads CASSRHRVGETQYF. The DNA of the CDR3 is TGTGCCAGCAGCAGACACAGGGTTGGAGAGACCCAGTACTTC.

V usage is TRBV27 and J usage is TRBJ1-1; D is ambiguous. The CDR3 has 14 amino acids. V lost 5 bases and J 4 bases, leaving 14 bases between the germline ends. Germline-derived CDR1 and CDR2 are MNHEY and SMNVEV (reference sequence). The CDR3 DNA follows: TGTGCCAGCAGTCCACGCGCGGGCTTCACTGAAGCTTTCTTT. This gives the protein CASSPRAGFTEAFF.

The chain recombines TRBV5-6 with TRBJ2-7, with D possibly TRBD2 on 5 matching bases. Germline CDR1 reads SGHDT; CDR2 reads YYEEEE. This CDR3 has 14 amino acids. Trimming pared 3 bases from V and 2 bases from J, leaving 12 bases between. The CDR3 loop reads CASSYGDGAYEQYF. CDR3 nucleotide sequence: TGTGCCAGCAGCTACGGTGACGGGGCCTACGAGCAGTACTTC.

The chain carries TRBV4-1 and TRBJ2-7, with TRBD1 as a possible D gene (5 bases). The CDR3 totals 14 residues. V was pared by 0 bases and J by 4 bases, with 10 bases between. CDR1 MGHRA and CDR2 YSYEKL come from the germline V gene. CDR3 loop: CASSQDMYRYEQYF. The CDR3 DNA reads TGCGCCAGCAGCCAAGATATGTACAGGTACGAGCAGTACTTC.